A single sample is the source of the 11 T cell receptor beta chains below, sequenced in a study of T cell changes during pregnancy in multiple sclerosis. TCRdb's copy holds only in-frame clones and misses some; the assay was immunoSEQ multiplex PCR. The sample carries more than 35,000 clones, 90% recorded once. The sequencing used CD4+ T cells from peripheral blood mononuclear cells, collected in the first trimester of pregnancy. The receptors derive from a female donor in good health, enrolled as a control in a pregnancy study.

This clone was seen a single time. The genes are TRBV15 and TRBJ1-5; no clear D gene. V shed 2 bases and J shed 2 bases, with 19 bases lying between them. The CDR3 covers 18 residues. Germline V gene sequence: CDR1 LNHNV, CDR2 YYDKDF (reference sequence). CDR3 nucleotides: TGTGCCACCAGCAGACCCTCAGGTCCCTTGTTAGGCAATCAGCCCCAGCATTTT. Its translation is CATSRPSGPLLGNQPQHF.

V usage is TRBV5-1 and J usage is TRBJ2-7; TRBD2 matches at 9 bases. The J segment lost 7 bases and the V segment lost 4 bases, leaving 12 bases of the junction unmatched. CDR3 length equals 15 residues. Germline V lookup: CDR1 SGHRS, CDR2 YFSETQ. The CDR3 coding sequence is TGCGCCAGCAGCGGACAAGCGGGGGGTGGGCTGGAGCAGTACTTC. This sequence encodes CASSGQAGGGLEQYF.

V and J are TRBV4-1 and TRBJ1-5, with D possibly matching TRBD1 (6 bases). The CDR3 contains 15 residues. Germline CDR1 reads MGHRA; CDR2 reads YSYEKL. The ends were cut back, 1 base at V and 4 bases at J, with 11 bases in the middle. CDR3 loop: CASSQGPGANQPQHF. In nucleotides, the CDR3 is TGCGCCAGCAGCCAAGGCCCAGGGGCTAATCAGCCCCAGCATTTT.

A few counts support this clone. The chain employs TRBV2 and TRBJ1-2, with a possible D match to TRBD1 (6 bases). V lost 6 bases to trimming and J lost 8 bases, with 16 bases between them. This CDR3 spans 13 amino acids. Germline lookup yields CDR1 SNHLY and CDR2 FYNNEI. Written as DNA, the CDR3 is TGTGCCAGCAGCGGAGAACAGGGACGAGGCTACACCTTC. This gives the protein CASSGEQGRGYTF.

Concerning this clone itself: The junction shows a germline mismatch at one end, possibly a read error. The V call is TRBV7-9, the J call TRBJ2-1; TRBD1 agrees at 7 bases. CDR3 size: 13 residues. The germline CDR1 and CDR2 sequences are SEHNR and FQNEAQ (reference sequence). The chain's CDR3 is CASEGGSYNERFF. In DNA, the CDR3 is TGTGCCAGCGAAGGGGGCTCCTACAATGAGCGGTTCTTC.

V and J are TRBV28 and TRBJ1-1, with D perhaps TRBD1 (6 bases). The V gene's germline CDR1 is MDHEN and CDR2 SYDVKM. Deletions cut 6 bases from V and 11 bases from J, with 22 bases between. The CDR3 totals 14 residues. For the CDR3, the DNA is TGTGCCAGCAGCCCACGGGCACAGGGAAGGCGGGCTTTCTTT. Translated, it gives CASSPRAQGRRAFF.

J is TRBJ2-3 and V is TRBV19, with 7 bases matching TRBD1. The CDR3 contains 13 residues. V lost 5 bases and J lost 6; bases outside the gene matches: 5. Looked up from germline, CDR1 is LNHDA and CDR2 is SQIVND (reference sequence). CDR3 DNA: TGTGCCAGTAGTGGGACAGCGACGGATACGCAGTATTTT. This gives the protein CASSGTATDTQYF.

The rearrangement uses TRBV18 and TRBJ1-2, with 8 bases that match TRBD1. Germline V gene lookup returns CDR1 KGHSH and CDR2 LQKENI. V lost 3 bases to trimming and J lost 6 bases; unmatched junction nucleotides: 6. The CDR3 spans 14 residues. CDR3 in DNA: TGTGCCAGCTCACCCTTGGACAGGGAGGATGGCTACACCTTC. This codes for CASSPLDREDGYTF.

The chain carries TRBV5-1 and TRBJ2-7; no reliable D call. From germline, CDR1 is SGHRS and CDR2 YFSETQ. Trimming took off 3 bases at V and 3 bases at J, with 7 bases between the two ends. CDR3 length equals 12 residues. The CDR3 is CASSSNNYEQYF. The CDR3 bases are TGCGCCAGCAGCTCCAACAACTACGAGCAGTACTTC.

The gene calls are TRBV18 and TRBJ2-6; D might be TRBD1 (6 bases). Trimming left V 3 bases short and J 0 bases short, with 12 bases between. Germline CDR1 reads KGHSH; CDR2 reads LQKENI. The CDR3 spans 17 residues. The CDR3 DNA is TGTGCCAGCTCACCTGGGGGCCCCAGCTCTGGGGCCAACGTCCTGACTTTC. Translation: CASSPGGPSSGANVLTF. The full variable domain, rest sourced from reference TRBV18 and TRBJ2-6, is NAGVMQNPRHLVRRRGQEARLRCSPMKGHSHVYWYRQLPEEGLKFMVYLQKENIIDESGMPKERFSAEFPKEGPSILRIQQVVRGDSAAYFCASSPGGPSSGANVLTFGAGSRLTVL.

The CDR3 is CASSYETAGTGNTIYF. CDR3 bases: TGCGCCAGCAGCTACGAAACCGCAGGGACTGGAAACACCATATATTTT. The chain joins TRBV4-1 to TRBJ1-3, with D possibly matching TRBD1 (5 bases). The V gene lost 5 bases and the J gene lost 2 bases, with 16 bases spanning the gap. The CDR3 is 16 residues long. The germline V gene encodes CDR1 MGHRA and CDR2 YSYEKL.